This T cell receptor beta chain was recorded in a study of cytomegalovirus exposure and HLA in healthy donors. Study-wide background: Ancestry clustering placed about four fifths of around 400 genotyped donors in the Caucasian-associated cluster.

Study-wide findings and caveats: A later analysis reportedly identified an Asian-associated ancestry cluster as carrying fewer N-insertions than the approximately 670-donor mean.

PCR involved 60 Vbeta and 13 Jbeta primers. The table came from immunoSEQ multiplex PCR; TCRdb's copy has only in-frame clones and leaves some out. The sample lists some 160,000 clones, around 77% seen once, with around 2.2% in the top ten. Comments on this clone: Its antigen is not known.

The germline V gene has CDR1 KGHSH and CDR2 LQKENI. The CDR3 is 18 amino acids. The V and J ends lost 2 bases and 2 bases, in that order; junction bases with no gene match: 10. Sequenced: PBMCs. The origin of this receptor is a man in his 60s in good health and CMV-seronegative. The chain is built from TRBV18 and TRBJ2-3; 10 bases fit TRBD2. CDR3 DNA sequence: TGTGCCAGCTCACCAGTCATGAAAGCGGGGGGGCACACAGATACGCAGTATTTT. It encodes CASSPVMKAGGHTDTQYF.